This TCR beta chain is from a study of cytotoxic CD8 clonotypes in ibrutinib-treated CLL. Findings and caveats of the study: Increased clonality at ibrutinib response gave way to a return toward baseline at progression. Baseline clonality was higher than in age-matched healthy donors and moved in step with circulating CD8+ T-cell counts.

The CDR3 totals 13 residues. Germline CDR1 reads SGDLS; CDR2 reads YYNGEE. The V end was cut by 4 bases, the J end by 4 bases, with 11 bases between. Profiling relied on immunoSEQ multiplex PCR, and the TCRdb table lists in-frame clones only, not all of them. The table shows 140,000 or so clones, with 79% occurring only once. Details on this clone: Its antigen is currently unknown.

Specimen: PBMCs, collected after 12 months of ibrutinib treatment. The TCR was taken from a human donor with chronic lymphocytic leukemia. V and J are TRBV9 and TRBJ2-5, with D perhaps matching TRBD1 (6 bases). The CDR3 spells CASSPLGGETQYF. CDR3 sequence (DNA): TGTGCCAGCAGCCCCCTAGGGGGAGAGACCCAGTACTTC.